The 20 T cell receptor beta chains below were found in one sample sequenced in a study of blood T cell repertoires in COVID-19. The assay was immunoSEQ multiplex PCR, and TCRdb's table has in-frame clones only and misses some. Of about 100,000 clones listed, around 85% were seen once; the top ten hold 10% to 15%. Sequencing was done on a sample of peripheral blood. These receptor sequences come from a human donor in a cohort sampled during active COVID-19.

The V call is TRBV3-1 (or the pseudogene TRBV3-2), the J call TRBJ2-1; D is undetermined. This CDR3 has 15 amino acids. Trimming took 4 bases from V and 0 from J, leaving 10 bases between them. Germline V gives CDR1 LGHDT, CDR2 YNNKEL (reference sequence). CDR3 sequence (DNA): TGTGCCAGCAGCCTCATACACAGCTCCTACAATGAGCAGTTCTTC. It specifies CASSLIHSSYNEQFF.

Only a few counts were recorded for this clone. The rearrangement joins TRBV5-1 to TRBJ2-6, with TRBD2 matching over 11 bases. The CDR3 contains 18 residues. V shed 4 bases, J shed 0 bases, and the junction held 6 bases outside the gene matches. Germline CDR1 SGHRS, CDR2 YFSETQ. This chain's CDR3 is CASSQGGLAGSGANVLTF. CDR3 coding DNA: TGCGCCAGCAGCCAAGGTGGACTAGCGGGCTCTGGGGCCAACGTCCTGACTTTC.

This clone was detected only once. The chain uses TRBV5-6 and TRBJ2-7; unclear D gene. This CDR3 region has 12 residues. V was trimmed by 4 bases and J by 4 bases, leaving 9 bases between them. From germline, CDR1 is SGHDT and CDR2 YYEEEE. The CDR3 region is CASSRAAYEQYF. Written as DNA, the CDR3 is TGTGCCAGCAGCCGCGCCGCATACGAGCAGTACTTC. Full variable domain (outside the CDR3, taken from reference TRBV5-6 and TRBJ2-7): DAGVTQSPTHLIKTRGQQVTLRCSPKSGHDTVSWYQQALGQGPQFIFQYYEEEERQRGNFPDRFSGHQFPNYSSELNVNALLLGDSALYLCASSRAAYEQYFGPGTRLTVT.

J is TRBJ1-1 and V is TRBV29-1; 8 nucleotides agree with TRBD1. The germline V gene has CDR1 SQVTM and CDR2 ANQGSEA. The CDR3 is 13 amino acids. With V trimmed by 7 bases and J by 5 bases, 9 bases remained unmatched. The CDR3 DNA follows: TGCAGCGCGCATGACAGGGGCAATACTGAAGCTTTCTTT. Encoded protein: CSAHDRGNTEAFF.

This chain links TRBV29-1 with TRBJ2-7, with a weak D call TRBD2 (5 bases). V shed 5 bases and J shed 2 bases, with 16 bases lying between them. This CDR3 is built from 14 residues. Looked up from germline, CDR1 is SQVTM and CDR2 is ANQGSEA. The CDR3 reads CSVSDYRDTYEQYF. CDR3 DNA: TGCAGCGTTTCCGACTATAGGGATACCTACGAGCAGTACTTC.

The gene calls are TRBV12-3 or TRBV12-4 and TRBJ2-7; 9 bases line up with TRBD1. The CDR3 totals 13 residues. The junction had 3 bases not matched to a gene; V was cut back by 6 bases and J by 3 bases. The CDR3 loop is CASRGQGLYEQYF. The CDR3 bases are TGTGCCAGCAGGGGACAGGGACTCTACGAGCAGTACTTC.

This clone showed up just once. The chain is built from TRBV9 and TRBJ1-5, with D possibly TRBD1 on 6 matching bases. The germline CDR1 and CDR2 sequences are SGDLS and YYNGEE. This CDR3 comprises 15 residues. V shed 4 bases and J shed 1 base, with 12 bases lying between them. The DNA for the CDR3 is TGTGCCAGCAGCCCTACAGGGTCGAGCAATCAGCCCCAGCATTTT. Its translation: CASSPTGSSNQPQHF. Complete variable domain (other parts from reference TRBV9 and TRBJ1-5): DSGVTQTPKHLITATGQRVTLRCSPRSGDLSVYWYQQSLDQGLQFLIQYYNGEERAKGNILERFSAQQFPDLHSELNLSSLELGDSALYFCASSPTGSSNQPQHFGDGTRLSIL.

This clone has a handful of counts. V is TRBV11-2 and J is TRBJ1-2, with 12 bases matching TRBD1. Unmatched junction bases numbered 8, after V lost 5 bases and J lost 7 bases. Germline V lookup: CDR1 SGHAT, CDR2 FQNNGV. This CDR3 has 15 amino acids. The CDR3 is CASSVTGTGGSGYTF. For the CDR3, the DNA is TGTGCCAGCAGCGTCACCGGGACAGGGGGCTCTGGCTACACCTTC.

V usage is TRBV5-6 and J usage is TRBJ2-7; D possibly corresponds to TRBD2 (6 bases). The CDR3 runs 15 residues. CDR1 and CDR2 (germline): SGHDT, YYEEEE. Trimming removed 5 bases at V and 0 bases at J, with 15 bases between. The CDR3 is CASSRRGLDSYEQYF. The DNA of the CDR3 is TGTGCCAGCAGTAGAAGGGGACTCGACTCCTACGAGCAGTACTTC.

This clone was recorded only once. The CDR3, as DNA: TGTGCCAGCAGCGTAGGGACTAGCGGGAGGGCCGCCCAGTTCTTC. Translated, it gives CASSVGTSGRAAQFF. The V and J genes are TRBV9 and TRBJ2-1; 15 bases map to TRBD2. Losses at the gene ends were 0 bases for V and 13 bases for J; bases not matched to a gene: 5. This CDR3 is 15 amino acids long. Germline lookup yields CDR1 SGDLS and CDR2 YYNGEE. The full variable domain, with the rest looked up from reference TRBV9 and TRBJ2-1, is DSGVTQTPKHLITATGQRVTLRCSPRSGDLSVYWYQQSLDQGLQFLIQYYNGEERAKGNILERFSAQQFPDLHSELNLSSLELGDSALYFCASSVGTSGRAAQFFGPGTRLTVL.

A few counts support this clone. The V gene is TRBV18, the J gene TRBJ2-2; no definite D call. The CDR3 sequence is 11 residues long. Trimming left V 9 bases short and J 4 bases short, with 6 bases between. Germline loops: CDR1 KGHSH, CDR2 LQKENI. The CDR3 DNA sequence: TGTGCCAGTCTCCTCACCGGGGAGCTGTTTTTT. Its translation: CASLLTGELFF.

The chain combines TRBV5-5 with TRBJ1-4, with 7 bases lining up with TRBD1. There are 17 residues in the CDR3. Germline V gene lookup returns CDR1 SGHKS and CDR2 YYEKEE (reference sequence). V was clipped by 4 bases and J by 5 bases; unmatched bases: 14. The CDR3 spells CASSPGTAPGENEKLFF. In DNA form, the CDR3 reads TGTGCCAGCAGCCCAGGGACAGCTCCTGGAGAAAATGAAAAACTGTTTTTT.

The chain joins TRBV9 to TRBJ2-7, with D unclear. Germline V CDR1 and CDR2: SGDLS, YYNGEE. Trimming shortened V by 0 bases and J by 0 bases, and 7 bases separated the two germline ends. This CDR3 contains 14 residues. In DNA, the CDR3 is TGTGCCAGCAGCGTAGGCTGGAGCTCCTACGAGCAGTACTTC. Encoded protein: CASSVGWSSYEQYF.

CDR3 DNA: TGCGCCAGCAGCTACGGACAGGGATTGAACACTGAAGCTTTCTTT. This translates into CASSYGQGLNTEAFF. The chain uses TRBV5-1 and TRBJ1-1, with TRBD1 matching 8 bases. V dropped 3 bases and J dropped 0; count of bases not matched to a gene: 4. This CDR3 region has 15 residues. From germline, CDR1 is SGHRS and CDR2 YFSETQ. The entire variable domain, with the rest obtained from reference TRBV5-1 and TRBJ1-1, is as follows: KAGVTQTPRYLIKTRGQQVTLSCSPISGHRSVSWYQQTPGQGLQFLFEYFSETQRNKGNFPGRFSGRQFSNSRSEMNVSTLELGDSALYLCASSYGQGLNTEAFFGQGTRLTVV.

V and J are TRBV4-2 and TRBJ1-1, with D possibly matching TRBD1 (6 bases). CDR3 length: 16 amino acids. Trimming shortened V by 4 bases and J by 4 bases, and 19 bases separated the two germline ends. Germline V gene sequence: CDR1 LGHNA, CDR2 YNFKEQ. The CDR3 protein is CASSRSSGEGGTEAFF. The CDR3 coding sequence is TGTGCCAGCAGCCGTAGTTCCGGGGAAGGGGGCACTGAAGCTTTCTTT.

The chain joins TRBV6-5 to TRBJ2-7; TRBD1 aligns across 7 bases. CDR3 size: 15 residues. With 7 bases clipped from V and 0 bases from J, the junction kept 9 bases outside the gene matches. CDR1 is MNHEY, CDR2 SVGAGI, per germline. The CDR3 sequence: CASIEQGLGSYEQYF. The DNA for the CDR3 is TGTGCCAGCATCGAACAGGGGTTGGGCTCCTACGAGCAGTACTTC.

The chain is built from TRBV6-2 or TRBV6-3 and TRBJ2-7, with D possibly being TRBD2 (5 bases). Germline CDR1 MNHEY, CDR2 SVGEGT. The CDR3 is 17 amino acids. Trimming took 5 bases from V and 0 from J, leaving 20 bases between them. Here the CDR3 reads CASSQERVRGLSYEQYF. The CDR3 DNA is TGTGCCAGCAGTCAAGAGAGGGTTAGAGGGCTCTCCTACGAGCAGTACTTC.

V gene TRBV25-1 combines with J gene TRBJ2-1; the match to TRBD2 covers 10 bases. The J segment lost 6 bases and the V segment lost 5 bases, leaving 4 bases of the junction unmatched. The germline CDR1 and CDR2 sequences are MGHDK and SYGVNS. There are 14 residues in the CDR3. CDR3 sequence (DNA): TGTGCCAGCAGTCGACTAGCGGGCATCAATGAGCAGTTCTTC. It codes for CASSRLAGINEQFF.

The chain has TRBV10-3 and TRBJ1-5; possibly TRBD1 for D (5 bases). V dropped 0 bases and J dropped 1 base, with 16 bases sitting between them. CDR1 and CDR2 (germline): ENHRY, SYGVKD. This CDR3 has 18 residues. CDR3 sequence (DNA): TGTGCCATCAGTGAGTCGACTGGCGGGGCTCGGAGCAATCAGCCCCAGCATTTT. Its translation: CAISESTGGARSNQPQHF.

This clone turned up a few times. V usage is TRBV6-5 and J usage is TRBJ1-5; 9 nucleotides match TRBD1. CDR3 length equals 14 residues. Trimming took 5 bases from V and 7 from J; bases not matched to a gene: 6. From germline, CDR1 is MNHEY and CDR2 SVGAGI. CDR3 loop: CASSPGQGRQPQHF. CDR3 nucleotide sequence: TGTGCCAGCAGTCCGGGACAGGGTAGGCAGCCCCAGCATTTT.